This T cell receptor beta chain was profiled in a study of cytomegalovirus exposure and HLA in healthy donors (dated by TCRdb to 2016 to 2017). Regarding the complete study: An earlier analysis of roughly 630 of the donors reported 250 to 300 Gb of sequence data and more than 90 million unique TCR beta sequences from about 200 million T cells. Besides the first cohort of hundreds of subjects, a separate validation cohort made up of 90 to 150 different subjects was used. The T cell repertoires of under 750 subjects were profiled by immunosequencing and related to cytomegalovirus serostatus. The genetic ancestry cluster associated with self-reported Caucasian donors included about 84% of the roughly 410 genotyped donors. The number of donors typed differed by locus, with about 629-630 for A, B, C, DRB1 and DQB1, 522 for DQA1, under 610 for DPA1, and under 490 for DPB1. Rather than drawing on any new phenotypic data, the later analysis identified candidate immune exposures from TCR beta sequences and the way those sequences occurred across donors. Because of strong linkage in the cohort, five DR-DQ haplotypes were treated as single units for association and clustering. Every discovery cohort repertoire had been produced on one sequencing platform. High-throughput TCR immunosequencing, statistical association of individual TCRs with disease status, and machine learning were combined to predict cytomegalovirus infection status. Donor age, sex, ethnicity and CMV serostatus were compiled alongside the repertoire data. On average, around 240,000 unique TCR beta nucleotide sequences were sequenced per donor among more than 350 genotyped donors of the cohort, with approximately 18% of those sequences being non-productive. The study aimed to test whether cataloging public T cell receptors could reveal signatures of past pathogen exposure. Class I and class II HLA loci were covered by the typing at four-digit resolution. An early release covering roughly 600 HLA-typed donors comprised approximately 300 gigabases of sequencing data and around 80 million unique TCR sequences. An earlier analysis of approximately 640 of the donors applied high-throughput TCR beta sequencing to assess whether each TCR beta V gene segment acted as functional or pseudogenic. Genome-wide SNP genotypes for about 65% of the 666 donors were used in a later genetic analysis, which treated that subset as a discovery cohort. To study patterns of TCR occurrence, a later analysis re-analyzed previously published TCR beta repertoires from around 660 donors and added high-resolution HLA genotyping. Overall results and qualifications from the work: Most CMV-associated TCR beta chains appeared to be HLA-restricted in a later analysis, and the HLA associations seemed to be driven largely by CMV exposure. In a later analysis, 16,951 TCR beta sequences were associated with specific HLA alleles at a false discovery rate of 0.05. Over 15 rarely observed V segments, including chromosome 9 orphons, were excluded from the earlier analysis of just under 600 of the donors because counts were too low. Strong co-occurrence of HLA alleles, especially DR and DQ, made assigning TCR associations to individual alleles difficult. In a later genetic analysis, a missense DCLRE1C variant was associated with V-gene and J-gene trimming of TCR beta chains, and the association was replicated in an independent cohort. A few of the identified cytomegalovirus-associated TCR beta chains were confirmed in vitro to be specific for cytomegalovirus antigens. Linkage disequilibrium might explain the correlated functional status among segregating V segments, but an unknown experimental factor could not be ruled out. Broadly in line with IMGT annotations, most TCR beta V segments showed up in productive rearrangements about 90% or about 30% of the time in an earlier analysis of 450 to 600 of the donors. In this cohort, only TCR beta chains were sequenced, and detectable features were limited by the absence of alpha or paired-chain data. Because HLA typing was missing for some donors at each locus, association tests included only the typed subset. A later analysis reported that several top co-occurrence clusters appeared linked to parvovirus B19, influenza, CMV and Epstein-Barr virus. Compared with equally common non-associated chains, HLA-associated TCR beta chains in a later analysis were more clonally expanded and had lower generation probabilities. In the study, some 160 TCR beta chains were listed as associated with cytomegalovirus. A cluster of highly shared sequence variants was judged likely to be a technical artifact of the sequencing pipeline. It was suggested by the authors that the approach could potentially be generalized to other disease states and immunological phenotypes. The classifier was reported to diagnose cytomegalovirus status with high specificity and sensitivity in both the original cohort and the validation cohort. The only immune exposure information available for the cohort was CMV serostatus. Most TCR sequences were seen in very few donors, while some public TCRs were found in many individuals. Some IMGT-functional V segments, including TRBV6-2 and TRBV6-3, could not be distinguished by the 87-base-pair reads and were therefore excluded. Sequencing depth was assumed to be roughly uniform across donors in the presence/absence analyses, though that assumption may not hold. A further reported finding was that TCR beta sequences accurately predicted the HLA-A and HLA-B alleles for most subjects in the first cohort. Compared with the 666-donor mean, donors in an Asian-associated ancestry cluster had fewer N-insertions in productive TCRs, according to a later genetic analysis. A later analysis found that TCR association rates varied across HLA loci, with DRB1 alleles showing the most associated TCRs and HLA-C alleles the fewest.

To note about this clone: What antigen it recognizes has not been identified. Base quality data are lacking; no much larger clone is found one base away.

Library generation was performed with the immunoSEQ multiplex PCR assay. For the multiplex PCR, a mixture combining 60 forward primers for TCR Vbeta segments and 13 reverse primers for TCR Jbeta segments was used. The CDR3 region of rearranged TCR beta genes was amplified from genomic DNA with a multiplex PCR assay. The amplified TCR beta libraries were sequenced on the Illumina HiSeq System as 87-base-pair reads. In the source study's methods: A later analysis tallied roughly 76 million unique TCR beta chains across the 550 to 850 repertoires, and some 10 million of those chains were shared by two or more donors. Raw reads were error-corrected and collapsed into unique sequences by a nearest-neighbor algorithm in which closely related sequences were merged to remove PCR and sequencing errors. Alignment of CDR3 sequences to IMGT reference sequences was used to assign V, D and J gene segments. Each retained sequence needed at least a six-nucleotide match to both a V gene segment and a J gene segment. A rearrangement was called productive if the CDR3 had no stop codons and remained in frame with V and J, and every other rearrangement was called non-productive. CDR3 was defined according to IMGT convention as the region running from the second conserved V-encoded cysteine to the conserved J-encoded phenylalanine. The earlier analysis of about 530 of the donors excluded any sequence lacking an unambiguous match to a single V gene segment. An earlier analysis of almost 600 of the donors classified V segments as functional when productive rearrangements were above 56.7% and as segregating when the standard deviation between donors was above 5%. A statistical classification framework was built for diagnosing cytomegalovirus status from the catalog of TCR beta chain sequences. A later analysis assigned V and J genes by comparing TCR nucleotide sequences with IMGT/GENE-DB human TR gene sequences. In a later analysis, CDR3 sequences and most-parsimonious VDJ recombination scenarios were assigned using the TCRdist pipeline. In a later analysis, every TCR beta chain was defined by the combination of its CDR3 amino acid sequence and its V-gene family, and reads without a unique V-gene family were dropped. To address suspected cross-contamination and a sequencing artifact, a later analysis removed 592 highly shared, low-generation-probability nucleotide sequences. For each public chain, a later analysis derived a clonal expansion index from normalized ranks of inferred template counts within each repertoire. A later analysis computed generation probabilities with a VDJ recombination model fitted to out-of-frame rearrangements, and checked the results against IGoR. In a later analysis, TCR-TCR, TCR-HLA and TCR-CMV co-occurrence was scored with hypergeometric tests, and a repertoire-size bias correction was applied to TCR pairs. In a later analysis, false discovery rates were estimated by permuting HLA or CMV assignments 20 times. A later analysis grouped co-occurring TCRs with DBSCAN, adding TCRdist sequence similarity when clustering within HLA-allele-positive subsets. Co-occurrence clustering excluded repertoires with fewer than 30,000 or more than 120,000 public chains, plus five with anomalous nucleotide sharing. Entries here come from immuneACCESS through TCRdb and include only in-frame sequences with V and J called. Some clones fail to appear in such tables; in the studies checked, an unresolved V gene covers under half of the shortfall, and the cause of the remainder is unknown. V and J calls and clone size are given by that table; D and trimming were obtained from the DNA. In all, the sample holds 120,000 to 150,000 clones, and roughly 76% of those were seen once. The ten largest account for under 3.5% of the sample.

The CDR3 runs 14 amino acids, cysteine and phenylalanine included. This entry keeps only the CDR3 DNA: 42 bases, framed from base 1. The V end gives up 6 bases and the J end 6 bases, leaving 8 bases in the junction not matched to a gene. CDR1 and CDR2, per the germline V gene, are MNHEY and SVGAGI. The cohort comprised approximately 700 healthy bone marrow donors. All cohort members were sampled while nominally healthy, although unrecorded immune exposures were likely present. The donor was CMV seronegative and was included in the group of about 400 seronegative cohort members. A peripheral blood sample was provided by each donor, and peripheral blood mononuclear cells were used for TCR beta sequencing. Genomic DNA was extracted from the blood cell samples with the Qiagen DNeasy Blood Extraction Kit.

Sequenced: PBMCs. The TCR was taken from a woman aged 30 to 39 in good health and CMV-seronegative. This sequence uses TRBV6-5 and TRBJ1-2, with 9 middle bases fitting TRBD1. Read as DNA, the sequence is TGTGCCAGCAGGGTACAGGGGGCTTTTAATGGCTACACCTTC. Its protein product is CASRVQGAFNGYTF.